This T cell receptor beta chain was observed in a study of read filtering for tumor transcriptome and immune sequencing. The J segment lost 2 bases and the V segment lost 3 bases, leaving 3 bases of the junction unmatched. The CDR3 loop spans 13 amino acids. Germline CDR1 and CDR2: DFQATT and SNEGSKA (reference sequence). This clonotype was seen repeatedly, ten times or more. Bone marrow was sampled from every patient at the time of active disease. The library was built from about 400 ng RNA with molecular barcoded adaptors for alpha/delta and beta/gamma chains. Each CDR3 protein is one row after TCRdb ran MiXCR on the reads. The sample carries over 25,000 distinct CDR3 sequences, approximately 14% recorded once.

The chain uses TRBV20-1 and TRBJ1-1; 7 bases match TRBD1. Sequenced sample: a population of CD138-negative cells sorted from bone marrow. This receptor was taken from a donor older than 35 with multiple myeloma. CDR3 in amino acids: CSARGQSNTEAFF. CDR3 in DNA: TGCAGTGCTAGGGGACAGAGTAACACTGAAGCTTTCTTT.